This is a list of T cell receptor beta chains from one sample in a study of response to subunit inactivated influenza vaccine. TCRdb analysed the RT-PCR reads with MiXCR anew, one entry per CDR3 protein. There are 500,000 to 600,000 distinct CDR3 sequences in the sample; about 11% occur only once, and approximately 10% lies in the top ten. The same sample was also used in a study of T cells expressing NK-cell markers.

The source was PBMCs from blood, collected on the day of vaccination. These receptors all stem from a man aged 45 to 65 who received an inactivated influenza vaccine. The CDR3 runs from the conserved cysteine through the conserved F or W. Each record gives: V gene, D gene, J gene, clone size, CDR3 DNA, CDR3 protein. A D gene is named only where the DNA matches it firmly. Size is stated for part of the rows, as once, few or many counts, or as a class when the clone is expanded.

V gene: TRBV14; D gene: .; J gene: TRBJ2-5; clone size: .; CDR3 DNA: TGTGCCAGCAGCCAATACTACGCGGTGTACTTC; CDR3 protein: CASSQYYAVYF
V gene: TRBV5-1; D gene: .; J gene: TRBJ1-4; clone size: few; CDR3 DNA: TGCGCCAGCAACGCCGGGCCTAATGAAAAACTGTTTTTT; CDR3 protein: CASNAGPNEKLFF
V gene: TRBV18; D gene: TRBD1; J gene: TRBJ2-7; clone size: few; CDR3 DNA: TGTGCCAGCTCACTTCCGGGACAGGGTAGCTACGAGCAGTACTTC; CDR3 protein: CASSLPGQGSYEQYF
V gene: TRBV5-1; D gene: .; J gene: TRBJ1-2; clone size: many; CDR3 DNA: TGCGCCAGCAGCGAGGACAGTAACTATGGCTACACCTTC; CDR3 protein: CASSEDSNYGYTF
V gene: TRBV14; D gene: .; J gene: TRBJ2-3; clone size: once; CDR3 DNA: TGTGCCAGCAGCCATACGACAGATACGCAGTATTTT; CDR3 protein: CASSHTTDTQYF
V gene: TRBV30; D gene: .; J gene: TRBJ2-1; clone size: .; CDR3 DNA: TGTGCCTGGATCGGGCCAAAGACGGACAATGAGCAGTTCTTC; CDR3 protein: CAWIGPKTDNEQFF
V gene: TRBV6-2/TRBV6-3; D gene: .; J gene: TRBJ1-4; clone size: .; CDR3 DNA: TGTGCCAGCAGTTACGGCGGGGGTACTAATGAAAAACTGTTTTTT; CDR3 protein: CASSYGGGTNEKLFF
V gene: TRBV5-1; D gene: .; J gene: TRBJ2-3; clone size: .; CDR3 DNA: TGCGCCAGCAGCTTGGAGGGAAGGGCAGGGAGACCAGATACGCAGTATTTT; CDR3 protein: CASSLEGRAGRPDTQYF
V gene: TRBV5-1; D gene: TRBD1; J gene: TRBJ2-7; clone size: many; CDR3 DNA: TGCGCCAGCAGCTTGGGACAGGGCGGTGAGCAGTACTTC; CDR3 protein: CASSLGQGGEQYF
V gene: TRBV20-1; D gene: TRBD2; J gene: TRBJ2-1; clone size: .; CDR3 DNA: TGCAGTGCTAGTAGCGGGAGCCTACGCGTCGAGCAGTTCTTC; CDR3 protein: CSASSGSLRVEQFF
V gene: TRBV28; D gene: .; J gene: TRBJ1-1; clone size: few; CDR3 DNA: TGTGCCAGCACCCCTGACGCATGGAACACTGAAGCTTTCTTT; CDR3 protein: CASTPDAWNTEAFF
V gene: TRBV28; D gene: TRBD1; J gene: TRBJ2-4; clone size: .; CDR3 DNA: TGTGCCAGCAGTTCACACAGGGGGCTCAGACGAAACATTCAGTACTTC; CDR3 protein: CASSSHRGLRRNIQYF
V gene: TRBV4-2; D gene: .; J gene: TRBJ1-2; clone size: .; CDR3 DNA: TGTGCCAGCAGCCAAGAAATGGCAGGAGGCTATGGCTACACCTTC; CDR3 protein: CASSQEMAGGYGYTF
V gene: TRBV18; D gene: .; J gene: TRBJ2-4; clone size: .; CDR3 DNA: TGTGCCAGCTCACTAACCGACGGAGGTTTTTTGGCCAAAAACATTCAGTACTTC; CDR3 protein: CASSLTDGGFLAKNIQYF
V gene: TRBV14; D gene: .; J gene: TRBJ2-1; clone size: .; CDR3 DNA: TGTGCCAGCAGCCAACGGCTAATCTACAATGAGCAGTTCTTC; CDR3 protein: CASSQRLIYNEQFF
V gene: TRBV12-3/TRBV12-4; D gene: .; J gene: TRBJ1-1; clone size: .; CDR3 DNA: TGTGCCAGCAGTTTCTGGGGGTCTGAAGCTTTCTTT; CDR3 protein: CASSFWGSEAFF
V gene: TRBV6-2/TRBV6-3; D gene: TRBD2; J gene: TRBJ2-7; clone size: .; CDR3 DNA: TGTGCCAGCAGTTACTCTGCGGGAGGGTTACGCAACGAGCAGTACTTC; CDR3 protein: CASSYSAGGLRNEQYF
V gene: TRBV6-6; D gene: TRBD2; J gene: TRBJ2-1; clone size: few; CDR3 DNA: TGTGCCAGCACTTCCACGCGGGGGACTGAGCAGTTCTTC; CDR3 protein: CASTSTRGTEQFF
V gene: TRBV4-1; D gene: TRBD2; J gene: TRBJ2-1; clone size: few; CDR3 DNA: TGCGCCAGCAGCCAAGAACTAGCGGGGGCTGCGGGGTTC; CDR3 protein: CASSQELAGAAGF
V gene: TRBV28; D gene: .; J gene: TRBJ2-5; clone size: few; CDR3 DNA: TGTGCCAGCAGTTTCCACCCGACAGGTTTACAAGAGACCCAGTACTTC; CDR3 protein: CASSFHPTGLQETQYF
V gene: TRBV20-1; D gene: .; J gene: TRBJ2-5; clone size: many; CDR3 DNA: TGCAGTGCTAGGGACCAGACAGCATATCAAGAGACCCAGTACTTC; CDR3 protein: CSARDQTAYQETQYF
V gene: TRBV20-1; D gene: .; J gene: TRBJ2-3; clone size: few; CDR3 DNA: TGCAGTGCTAGAGCCGTTCTAATATCCGCTACGCAGTATTTT; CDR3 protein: CSARAVLISATQYF
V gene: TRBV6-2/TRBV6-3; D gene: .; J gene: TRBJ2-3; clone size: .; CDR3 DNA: TGTGCCAGCAGTTACTCGAGACGATCAACCACAGATACGCAGTATTTT; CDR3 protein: CASSYSRRSTTDTQYF
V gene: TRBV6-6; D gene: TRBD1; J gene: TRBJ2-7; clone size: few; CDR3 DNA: TGTGCCAGCAGTCGGGACAGGATCTACGAGCAGTACTTC; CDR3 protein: CASSRDRIYEQYF
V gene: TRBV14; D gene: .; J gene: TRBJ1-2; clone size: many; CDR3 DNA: TGTGCCAGCAGCCAAGGAATCTTCGGCTACACCTTC; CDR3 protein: CASSQGIFGYTF
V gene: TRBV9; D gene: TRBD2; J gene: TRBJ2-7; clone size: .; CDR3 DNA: TGTGCCAGCAGCACTAGCGGGAGCTGGGACTACGAGCAGTACTTC; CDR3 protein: CASSTSGSWDYEQYF
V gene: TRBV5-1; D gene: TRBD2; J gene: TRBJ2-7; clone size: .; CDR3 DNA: TGCGCCAGCAGCTTGGGAGAACTAGCGGCCTACGAGCAGTACTTC; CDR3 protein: CASSLGELAAYEQYF
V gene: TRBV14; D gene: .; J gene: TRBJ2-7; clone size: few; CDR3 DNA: TGTGCCAGCAGCCGAACCAACTCCTACGAGCAGTACTTC; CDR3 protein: CASSRTNSYEQYF
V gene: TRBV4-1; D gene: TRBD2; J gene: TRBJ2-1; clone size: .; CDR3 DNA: TGCGCCAGCAGCCATTCTGTCGGACTAGCGGGGTACAATGAGCAGTTCTTC; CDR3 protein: CASSHSVGLAGYNEQFF
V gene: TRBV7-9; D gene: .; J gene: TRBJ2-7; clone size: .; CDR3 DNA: TGTGCCAGCAGCTTAGATGTCAGGGGATACGAGCAGTACTTC; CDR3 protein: CASSLDVRGYEQYF
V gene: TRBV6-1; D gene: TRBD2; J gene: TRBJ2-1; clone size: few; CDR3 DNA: TGTGCCAGCAGTGCCTGGACTAGCGGGGGGAGGGACAATGAGCAGTTCTTC; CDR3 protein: CASSAWTSGGRDNEQFF
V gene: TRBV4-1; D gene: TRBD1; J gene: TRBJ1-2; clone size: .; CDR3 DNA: TGCGCCAGCAGCCAGGATCAGGGGGTTGGCTATGGCTACACCTTC; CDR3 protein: CASSQDQGVGYGYTF
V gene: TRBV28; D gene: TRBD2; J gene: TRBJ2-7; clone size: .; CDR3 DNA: TGTGCCAGCAGTTCTATTACGGGACTAGCGGGGTACGAGCAGTACTTC; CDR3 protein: CASSSITGLAGYEQYF
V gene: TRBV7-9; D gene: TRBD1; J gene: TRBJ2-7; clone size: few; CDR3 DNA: TGTGCCAGCACCGAGGGGGCGGTGCAGTACTTC; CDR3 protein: CASTEGAVQYF
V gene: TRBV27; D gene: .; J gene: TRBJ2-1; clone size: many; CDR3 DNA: TGTGCCAGCAGTTTAACGGCCGTGGGGCTCGCGAATGAGCAGTTCTTC; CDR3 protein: CASSLTAVGLANEQFF
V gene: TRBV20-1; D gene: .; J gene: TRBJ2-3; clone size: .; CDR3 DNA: TGCAGTGCTTACGGGCAGGGACCAGATACGCAGTATTTT; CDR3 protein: CSAYGQGPDTQYF
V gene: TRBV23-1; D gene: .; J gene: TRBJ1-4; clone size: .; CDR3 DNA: TGCGCCAGCAGTCTCGGGGGCTATGAAAAACTGTTTTTT; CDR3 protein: CASSLGGYEKLFF
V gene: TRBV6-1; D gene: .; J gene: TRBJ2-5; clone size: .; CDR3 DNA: TGTGCCAGCAGCCAGGGACTTGGGGTGACCCAGTACTTC; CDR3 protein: CASSQGLGVTQYF
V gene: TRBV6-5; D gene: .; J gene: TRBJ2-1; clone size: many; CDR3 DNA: TGTGCCAGCAGTTCTCTCTCCTACAATGAGCAGTTCTTC; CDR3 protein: CASSSLSYNEQFF
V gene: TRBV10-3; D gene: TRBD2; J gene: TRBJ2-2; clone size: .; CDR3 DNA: TGTGCCACGACCGAGACTAGCGGGGCCACCGGGGAGCTGTTTTTT; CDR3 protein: CATTETSGATGELFF
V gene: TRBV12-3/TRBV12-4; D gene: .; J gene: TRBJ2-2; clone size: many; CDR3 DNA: TGTGCCACCCAAGGGGCAGGGAAGTCCGGGGAGCTGTTTTTT; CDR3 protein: CATQGAGKSGELFF
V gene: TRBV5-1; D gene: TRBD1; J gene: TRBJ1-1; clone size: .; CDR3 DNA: TGCGCCAGCAGCACTTCTACAGGGGAGAACACTGAAGCTTTCTTT; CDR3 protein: CASSTSTGENTEAFF
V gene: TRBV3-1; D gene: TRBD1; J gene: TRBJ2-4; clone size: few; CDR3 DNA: TGTGCCAGCAGCCAGCCCGGACAGGCACTAGCCAAAAACATTCAGTACTTC; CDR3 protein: CASSQPGQALAKNIQYF
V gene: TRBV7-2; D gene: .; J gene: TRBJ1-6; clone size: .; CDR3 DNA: TGTGCCAGCAGCTTAGCCGGGCCAGGGGTGAATTCACCCCTCCACTTT; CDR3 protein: CASSLAGPGVNSPLHF
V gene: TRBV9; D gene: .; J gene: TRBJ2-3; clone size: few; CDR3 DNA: TGTGCCAGCAGCGAGCAGACGAGCCCCGACACAGATACGCAGTATTTT; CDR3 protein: CASSEQTSPDTDTQYF
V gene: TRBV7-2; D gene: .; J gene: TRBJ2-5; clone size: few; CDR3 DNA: TGTGCCAGCAGCTCATCTAAGAGCTTTGCGTCAGAGACCCAGTACTTC; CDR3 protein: CASSSSKSFASETQYF
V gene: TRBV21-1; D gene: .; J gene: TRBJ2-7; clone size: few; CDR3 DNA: TGTGCCAGCAGCAAAGCCGGGGAGGAGCAGTACTTC; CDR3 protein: CASSKAGEEQYF
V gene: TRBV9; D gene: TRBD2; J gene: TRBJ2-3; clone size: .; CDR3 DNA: TGTGCCAGCAGCGGGCCGGGACTAGCCTTAGATACGCAGTATTTT; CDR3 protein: CASSGPGLALDTQYF
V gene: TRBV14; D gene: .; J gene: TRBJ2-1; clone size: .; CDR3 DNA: TGTGCCAGCAGCCAAACCCTCTACAATGAGCAGTTCTTC; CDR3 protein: CASSQTLYNEQFF
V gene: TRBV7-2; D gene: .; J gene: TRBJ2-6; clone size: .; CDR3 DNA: TGTGCCAGCAGGTTCGCGGGCAGGGCTCGTGATGCTGGGGCCAACGTCCTGACTTTC; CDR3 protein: CASRFAGRARDAGANVLTF